The rows below give T cell receptor beta chains drawn from one sample of a study of cytotoxic CD8 clonotypes in ibrutinib-treated CLL. This table comes from immunoSEQ multiplex PCR, and its TCRdb copy is limited to in-frame clones, with some not included. The sample yields roughly 250,000 clones, roughly 70% seen once. This material consisted of PBMCs, taken after 24 months of ibrutinib treatment. These receptors originate from a human donor with chronic lymphocytic leukemia. Both conserved end residues are part of each CDR3. The D gene is left open where the match is weak. A clone size is listed for some rows: how often the clone was seen (once, few, many), or a class if it is expanded.

clone_size | j_call | v_call | d_call | cdr3_aa | cdr3_nt
NA | TRBJ1-6 | TRBV27 | NA | CASRFDNSYNSPLHF | TGTGCCAGCCGATTCGACAACTCCTATAATTCACCCCTCCACTTT
NA | TRBJ2-7 | TRBV27 | NA | CASSRGVRQYF | TGTGCCAGCAGTCGGGGCGTCCGGCAGTACTTC
NA | TRBJ2-5 | TRBV19 | NA | CASSKPRGPLRETQYF | TGTGCCAGTAGCAAGCCCCGGGGACCTCTAAGGGAGACCCAGTACTTC
NA | TRBJ2-1 | TRBV30 | NA | CAWSVNEQFF | TGTGCCTGGAGTGTGAATGAGCAGTTCTTC
NA | TRBJ2-1 | TRBV6-5 | NA | CASVRRDEQFF | TGTGCCAGCGTTAGGAGGGATGAGCAGTTCTTC
NA | TRBJ2-7 | TRBV7-2 | NA | CASSLSVTSPYEQYF | TGTGCCAGCAGCTTATCGGTGACTAGTCCCTACGAGCAGTACTTC
NA | TRBJ2-7 | TRBV28 | TRBD2 | CASSLDGTSNPYEQYF | TGTGCCAGCAGTTTGGACGGGACTAGCAATCCATACGAGCAGTACTTC
NA | TRBJ2-6 | TRBV4-2 | NA | CASSQAGLISGANVLTF | TGTGCCAGCAGCCAAGCGGGGTTAATCTCTGGGGCCAACGTCCTGACTTTC
NA | TRBJ2-5 | TRBV5-1 | NA | CASSLGQEETQYF | TGCGCCAGCAGCTTGGGGCAGGAAGAGACCCAGTACTTC
NA | TRBJ2-1 | TRBV19 | NA | CASSMVVYNEQFF | TGTGCCAGTAGTATGGTAGTCTACAATGAGCAGTTCTTC
NA | TRBJ1-3 | TRBV7-6 | NA | CASSLSSGGESSGNTIYF | TGTGCCAGCAGCTTATCATCCGGAGGGGAGAGCTCTGGAAACACCATATATTTT
NA | TRBJ2-3 | TRBV6-5 | NA | CASSRRDRSTDTQYF | TGTGCCAGCAGCCGGCGGGACAGAAGCACAGATACGCAGTATTTT
NA | TRBJ2-2 | TRBV29-1 | NA | CSVENTGELFF | TGCAGCGTCGAAAACACCGGGGAGCTGTTTTTT
NA | TRBJ1-5 | TRBV10-3 | NA | CAISERQGNQPQHF | TGTGCCATCAGTGAAAGACAGGGCAATCAGCCCCAGCATTTT
NA | TRBJ2-1 | TRBV5-1 | NA | CASSWDSSSYNEQFF | TGCGCCAGCAGCTGGGACTCTAGCTCCTACAATGAGCAGTTCTTC
NA | TRBJ1-1 | TRBV27 | NA | CASSLGQRNTEAFF | TGTGCCAGCAGTCTAGGACAGAGGAACACTGAAGCTTTCTTT
NA | TRBJ1-4 | TRBV4-2 | NA | CASSQPRSTNEKLFF | TGTGCCAGCAGCCAACCTCGGTCAACTAATGAAAAACTGTTTTTT
NA | TRBJ2-7 | TRBV5-6 | NA | CASSASYPGNEQYF | TGTGCCAGCAGCGCGAGTTATCCCGGGAACGAGCAGTACTTC
NA | TRBJ1-2 | TRBV6-6 | TRBD1 | CASSSKDRGYGYTF | TGTGCCAGCAGTTCTAAGGACAGGGGCTATGGCTACACCTTC
once | TRBJ2-1 | TRBV5-6 | TRBD1 | CASSLYLTGGYNEQFF | TGTGCCAGCAGCTTGTATCTGACAGGGGGCTACAATGAGCAGTTCTTC
NA | TRBJ2-4 | TRBV28 | TRBD2 | CASSSLAGGGGNIQYF | TGTGCCAGCAGTTCGCTAGCGGGAGGAGGCGGAAACATTCAGTACTTC
NA | TRBJ1-4 | TRBV6-6 | NA | CASNRRWAEKLFF | TGTGCCAGCAATCGGAGGTGGGCTGAAAAACTGTTTTTT
once | TRBJ1-1 | TRBV6-1 | NA | CASSLTGEAFF | TGTGCCAGCAGCCTTACAGGGGAAGCTTTCTTT
NA | TRBJ1-1 | TRBV19 | TRBD1 | CASSIEGGGSLRNTEAFF | TGTGCCAGTAGTATCGAAGGAGGGGGCAGTTTGAGGAACACTGAAGCTTTCTTT
NA | TRBJ1-1 | TRBV30 | TRBD1 | CAWSAGGEMNTEAFF | TGTGCCTGGAGTGCAGGGGGAGAAATGAACACTGAAGCTTTCTTT
NA | TRBJ2-7 | TRBV4-3 | TRBD2 | CASSQFSGTLYEQYF | TGCGCCAGCAGCCAGTTTAGCGGGACACTTTACGAGCAGTACTTC
few | TRBJ2-5 | TRBV2 | NA | CASMVGETQYF | TGTGCCAGCATGGTTGGGGAGACCCAGTACTTC
NA | TRBJ1-4 | TRBV11-2 | NA | CASSLGQGGREKLFF | TGTGCCAGCAGCTTGGGGCAGGGCGGGCGAGAAAAACTGTTTTTT
few | TRBJ2-1 | TRBV11-1 | NA | CASSLAGGEQFF | TGTGCCAGCAGCTTAGCGGGCGGTGAGCAGTTCTTC
NA | TRBJ2-7 | TRBV5-1 | NA | CASSLQGPEISYEQYF | TGCGCCAGCAGCTTACAGGGACCTGAAATCTCCTACGAGCAGTACTTC
NA | TRBJ2-7 | TRBV6-5 | TRBD2 | CASSSLLAGGWEQYF | TGTGCCAGCAGTTCCCTACTAGCGGGAGGGTGGGAGCAGTACTTC
NA | TRBJ2-1 | TRBV6-5 | TRBD2 | CASSSRTSGDNEQFF | TGTGCCAGCAGTTCTCGGACTAGCGGCGACAATGAGCAGTTCTTC
NA | TRBJ2-3 | TRBV4-1 | NA | CASSQGYSGTDTQYF | TGCGCCAGCAGCCAAGGGTATAGCGGCACAGATACGCAGTATTTT
NA | TRBJ2-3 | TRBV6-5 | NA | CASSYSSVDTQYF | TGTGCCAGCAGTTACTCGAGTGTTGATACGCAGTATTTT
NA | TRBJ2-7 | TRBV11-2 | NA | CASSLERAGIYEQYF | TGTGCCAGCAGCTTGGAGCGGGCCGGGATCTACGAGCAGTACTTC
NA | TRBJ2-3 | TRBV6-6 | TRBD1 | CASSVDRGDTQYF | TGTGCCAGCAGCGTCGACAGGGGAGATACGCAGTATTTT
NA | TRBJ2-1 | TRBV5-1 | NA | CASSLISPNEQFF | TGCGCCAGCAGCTTGATCAGTCCCAATGAGCAGTTCTTC
few | TRBJ2-2 | TRBV28 | TRBD1 | CASSYGTGETGELFF | TGTGCCAGCAGTTACGGGACAGGGGAAACCGGGGAGCTGTTTTTT
NA | TRBJ2-3 | TRBV29-1 | NA | CSVNKQGPQYF | TGCAGCGTGAACAAACAGGGTCCGCAGTATTTT
NA | TRBJ2-2 | TRBV11-1 | NA | CASSLGRFGELFF | TGTGCCAGCAGCTTAGGGCGCTTCGGGGAGCTGTTTTTT
few | TRBJ1-2 | TRBV7-9 | TRBD1 | CASSPWTGGGYTF | TGTGCCAGCAGCCCTTGGACAGGCGGAGGCTACACCTTC
NA | TRBJ1-5 | TRBV28 | NA | CASMRVLSNQPQHF | TGTGCCAGCATGAGGGTTTTAAGCAATCAGCCCCAGCATTTT
NA | TRBJ2-5 | TRBV14 | NA | CASSQQETQYF | TGTGCCAGCAGCCAACAAGAGACCCAGTACTTC
once | TRBJ2-1 | TRBV28 | NA | CASSLYPEGFINEQFF | TGTGCCAGCAGTTTATACCCGGAGGGCTTCATCAATGAGCAGTTCTTC
NA | TRBJ2-3 | TRBV7-6 | TRBD2 | CASSPTSGRGSKDTQYF | TGTGCCAGCAGCCCCACTAGCGGGAGAGGTTCGAAAGATACGCAGTATTTT
NA | TRBJ2-7 | TRBV27 | TRBD2 | CASSSGTRAYEQYF | TGTGCCAGCAGCTCCGGGACTAGGGCCTACGAGCAGTACTTC
NA | TRBJ2-7 | TRBV7-9 | NA | CASSLLDSSYEQYF | TGTGCCAGCAGCTTGTTAGATAGCTCCTACGAGCAGTACTTC
NA | TRBJ1-2 | TRBV27 | TRBD1 | CASSFRGGEGYTF | TGTGCCAGCAGTTTTCGAGGGGGCGAGGGCTACACCTTC
NA | TRBJ2-5 | TRBV7-8 | NA | CASSLGAGSGETQYF | TGTGCCAGCAGCTTAGGGGCCGGCTCCGGGGAGACCCAGTACTTC
NA | TRBJ2-6 | TRBV6-1 | NA | CASSGSGGVTGANVLTF | TGTGCCAGCAGTGGGTCTGGTGGGGTAACTGGGGCCAACGTCCTGACTTTC
NA | TRBJ1-2 | TRBV25-1 | NA | CASSGLPGNYGYTF | TGTGCCAGCAGTGGTCTGCCAGGGAACTATGGCTACACCTTC
NA | TRBJ2-1 | TRBV4-1 | TRBD2 | CASVALAGDNEQFF | TGCGCCAGCGTAGCCCTAGCGGGAGACAATGAGCAGTTCTTC
NA | TRBJ2-7 | TRBV7-6 | NA | CASSFSVSYEQYF | TGTGCCAGCAGCTTTTCCGTCTCCTACGAGCAGTACTTC